This is a list of T cell receptor beta chains from one sample in a study of PD-L1 blockade in urothelial cancer. Produced via immunoSEQ multiplex PCR; TCRdb's table is partial and in-frame only. The profile shows tens of thousands of clones, roughly 86% of them singletons. The sequencing used PBMCs, collected around atezolizumab (anti-PD-L1) treatment. The origin of the receptors is a man between 50 and 59 years old with urothelial cancer. Each CDR3 is given with its conserved first and last residue. The D gene is left open where the match is weak. Clone size is shown for a subset of rows, as once, few, many or a class of expanded clone.

-	-	TRBJ1-3	TRBV18	CASSPAGESGNTIYF	TGTGCCAGCTCACCAGCGGGTGAGAGTGGAAACACCATATATTTT
-	TRBD2	TRBJ2-1	TRBV6-1	CASVTSGSRNEQFF	TGTGCCAGCGTAACTAGCGGGAGTAGGAATGAGCAGTTCTTC
-	TRBD2	TRBJ2-5	TRBV6-4	CAWGGRKETQYF	TGTGCCTGGGGCGGGAGAAAAGAGACCCAGTACTTC
-	-	TRBJ2-7	TRBV10-3	CAIRTATSYEQYF	TGTGCCATCAGGACTGCCACCTCCTACGAGCAGTACTTC
-	TRBD1	TRBJ1-4	TRBV10-3	CAISEIGPGQGIELFF	TGTGCCATCAGTGAAATTGGTCCGGGACAGGGGATCGAACTGTTTTTT
many	-	TRBJ2-7	TRBV6-4	CASSDSVAGSYEQYF	TGTGCCAGCAGTGACTCGGTCGCAGGCTCCTACGAGCAGTACTTC
-	-	TRBJ1-1	TRBV11-3	CASSFQTDTEAFF	TGTGCCAGCAGCTTTCAGACTGACACTGAAGCTTTCTTT
-	-	TRBJ1-2	TRBV9	CASSEGSGLNYGYTF	TGTGCCAGCAGCGAGGGATCAGGACTTAACTATGGCTACACCTTC
-	TRBD2	TRBJ2-2	TRBV30	CAWSGLAGGAGELFF	TGTGCCTGGAGTGGCTTAGCGGGAGGTGCCGGGGAGCTGTTTTTT
-	-	TRBJ2-5	TRBV14	CASSATGTQYF	TGTGCCAGCAGCGCAACAGGGACCCAGTACTTC
few	TRBD1	TRBJ2-7	TRBV19	CASRPTGGRYEQYF	TGTGCCAGCAGACCGACAGGGGGACGCTACGAGCAGTACTTC
-	-	TRBJ1-4	TRBV15	CATSSRGGVGEKLFF	TGTGCCACCAGCTCCCGGGGGGGGGTAGGCGAAAAACTGTTTTTT
-	TRBD1	TRBJ1-1	TRBV5-1	CASSPRQGANTEAFF	TGCGCCAGCAGCCCACGACAGGGGGCGAACACTGAAGCTTTCTTT
-	-	TRBJ2-2	TRBV4-2	CASSQDRAAGELFF	TGTGCCAGCAGCCAAGACCGAGCGGCCGGGGAGCTGTTTTTT
-	TRBD1	TRBJ2-2	TRBV29-1	CSVEGGDRGRELFF	TGCAGCGTTGAAGGGGGGGACAGGGGTAGAGAGCTGTTTTTT
-	TRBD1	TRBJ1-5	TRBV2	CASSKDRGFQPQHF	TGTGCCAGCAGTAAGGACAGGGGCTTTCAGCCCCAGCATTTT
-	-	TRBJ1-2	TRBV9	CASSVGNSANYGYTF	TGTGCCAGCAGCGTAGGGAACAGTGCTAACTATGGCTACACCTTC
-	-	TRBJ2-7	TRBV7-9	CASSPQYEQYF	TGTGCCAGCAGCCCCCAGTACGAGCAGTACTTC
-	TRBD1	TRBJ2-1	TRBV5-5	CASSLYGTGEQFF	TGTGCCAGCAGCTTATACGGGACAGGCGAGCAGTTCTTC
few	-	TRBJ2-1	TRBV18	CASSPPWGDNEQFF	TGTGCCAGCTCACCACCGTGGGGGGACAATGAGCAGTTCTTC
-	TRBD2	TRBJ2-3	TRBV13	CASSRIDKVPGLAEKRTDTQYF	TGTGCCAGCAGCCGAATCGATAAGGTACCGGGACTAGCGGAAAAACGCACAGATACGCAGTATTTT
-	-	TRBJ1-1	TRBV18	CASSPRQNTEAFF	TGTGCCAGCTCACCACGGCAGAACACTGAAGCTTTCTTT
-	TRBD1	TRBJ1-5	TRBV5-1	CASRLTGDSNQPQHF	TGCGCCAGCAGGTTAACAGGGGATAGCAATCAGCCCCAGCATTTT
-	-	TRBJ1-5	TRBV7-8	CASSLLTDNQPQHF	TGTGCCAGCAGCTTACTGACAGACAATCAGCCCCAGCATTTT
-	-	TRBJ2-7	TRBV15	CATSRGGVSGSYEQYF	TGTGCCACCAGCCGAGGGGGGGTGAGCGGCTCCTACGAGCAGTACTTC
once	TRBD2	TRBJ2-5	TRBV19	CASSIAASGQETQYF	TGTGCCAGTAGTATTGCGGCTAGCGGACAAGAGACCCAGTACTTC
many	TRBD1	TRBJ1-4	TRBV2	CASSGDSGGLSNEKLFF	TGTGCCAGCAGTGGGGACAGCGGGGGCTTGTCTAATGAAAAACTGTTTTTT
-	TRBD1	TRBJ2-7	TRBV9	CASSGTGTGSYEQYF	TGTGCCAGCAGCGGGACCGGGACAGGTTCCTACGAGCAGTACTTC
few	TRBD1	TRBJ1-4	TRBV2	CASREQGAGEKLFF	TGTGCCAGCAGGGAACAGGGGGCCGGAGAAAAACTGTTTTTT
-	TRBD1	TRBJ2-1	TRBV6-1	CASRQGQGAFEQFF	TGTGCCAGCAGACAGGGACAGGGGGCGTTCGAGCAGTTCTTC
few	TRBD1	TRBJ2-7	TRBV6-6	CASNQPGTGEYEQYF	TGTGCCAGCAACCAACCCGGGACAGGGGAATACGAGCAGTACTTC
-	-	TRBJ2-3	TRBV11-2	CASSLDRRLGTDTQYF	TGTGCCAGCAGCTTAGATCGGAGACTAGGAACAGATACGCAGTATTTT
-	-	TRBJ2-1	TRBV2	CASSEEQGLKNEQFF	TGTGCCAGCAGTGAGGAGCAGGGTCTTAAAAATGAGCAGTTCTTC
-	-	TRBJ2-1	TRBV7-2	CASSSGTFYNEQFF	TGTGCCAGCAGCTCGGGGACTTTCTACAATGAGCAGTTCTTC
-	-	TRBJ2-7	TRBV9	CASSVRFLDEQYF	TGTGCCAGCAGCGTTAGATTTTTGGACGAGCAGTACTTC
-	TRBD2	TRBJ2-2	TRBV6-1	CASRASGRSTGELFF	TGTGCCAGCAGGGCCAGCGGGAGAAGTACCGGGGAGCTGTTTTTT
-	-	TRBJ2-7	TRBV6-1	CASRPIPDFAYEQYF	TGTGCCAGCAGACCGATACCGGACTTTGCCTACGAGCAGTACTTC
-	-	TRBJ2-7	TRBV15	CATSREKDKAYEQYF	TGTGCCACCAGCAGAGAGAAGGACAAGGCCTACGAGCAGTACTTC
-	-	TRBJ1-1	TRBV14	CASSQEARNTEAFF	TGTGCCAGCAGCCAAGAGGCACGGAACACTGAAGCTTTCTTT